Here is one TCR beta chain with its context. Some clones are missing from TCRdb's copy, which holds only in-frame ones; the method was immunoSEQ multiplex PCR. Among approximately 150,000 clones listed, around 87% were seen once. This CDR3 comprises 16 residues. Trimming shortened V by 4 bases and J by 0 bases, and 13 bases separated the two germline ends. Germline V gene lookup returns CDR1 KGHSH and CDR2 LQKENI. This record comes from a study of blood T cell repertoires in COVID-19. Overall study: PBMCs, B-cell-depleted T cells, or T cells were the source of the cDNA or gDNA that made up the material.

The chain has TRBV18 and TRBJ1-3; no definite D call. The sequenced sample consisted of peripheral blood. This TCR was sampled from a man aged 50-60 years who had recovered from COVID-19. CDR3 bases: TGTGCCAGCTCACGAGAGCGGCGAAGCTCTGGAAACACCATATATTTT. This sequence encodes CASSRERRSSGNTIYF.